The present T cell receptor (beta chain) was sequenced within a study of blood T cell repertoires in COVID-19. Here immunoSEQ multiplex PCR was the method, and the copy in TCRdb shows in-frame clones only, minus some. The profile covers roughly 180,000 clones, with around 79% appearing a single time and 9.5% to 12% taken by the ten largest. There are 19 residues in the CDR3. The trim removed 1 base at V and 6 bases at J, leaving 19 bases unmatched. Germline CDR1 is SGHVS and CDR2 is FNYEAQ. The sequenced material came from PBMCs or T cells enriched from blood (not recorded which). The sequence derives from a man aged 45-65 years who had recovered from COVID-19. The chain joins TRBV7-6 to TRBJ1-1; 8 positions match TRBD1. The CDR3 region has the DNA TGTGCCAGCAGCTTAGTCCCAGGGGGCGCAACTCGGAGATTCCCTGAAGCTTTCTTT. The encoded protein is CASSLVPGGATRRFPEAFF.